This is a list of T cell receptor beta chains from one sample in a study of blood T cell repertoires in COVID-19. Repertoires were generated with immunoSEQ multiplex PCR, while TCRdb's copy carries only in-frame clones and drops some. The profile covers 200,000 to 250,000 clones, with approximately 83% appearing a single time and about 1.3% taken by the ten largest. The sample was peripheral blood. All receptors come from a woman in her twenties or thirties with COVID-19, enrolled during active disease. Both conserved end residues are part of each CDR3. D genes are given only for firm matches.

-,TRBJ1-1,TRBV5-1,CASNFDSMNTEAFF,TGCGCCAGCAACTTTGACAGTATGAACACTGAAGCTTTCTTT
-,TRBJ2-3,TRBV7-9,CASSLRQQSTDTQYF,TGTGCCAGCAGCTTACGACAGCAAAGCACAGATACGCAGTATTTT
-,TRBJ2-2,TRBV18,CASSPQLAKATGELFF,TGTGCAAGCTCACCACAGCTAGCAAAGGCCACCGGGGAGCTGTTTTTT
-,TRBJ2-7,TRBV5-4,CASREDRTYEQYF,TGTGCCAGCAGGGAAGACAGGACCTACGAGCAGTACTTC
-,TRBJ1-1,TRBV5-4,CASSVQIMNTEAFF,TGTGCCAGCAGCGTCCAGATCATGAACACTGAAGCTTTCTTT
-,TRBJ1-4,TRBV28,CASSSTGPGGEKLFF,TGTGCCAGCAGTTCGACGGGGCCTGGGGGCGAAAAACTGTTTTTT
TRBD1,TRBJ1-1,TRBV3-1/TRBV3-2,CASSRAGGFPEAFF,TGTGCCAGCAGCCGGGCAGGGGGCTTCCCTGAAGCTTTCTTT
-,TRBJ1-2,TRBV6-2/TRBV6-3,CASSYPLGLTNYGYTF,TGTGCCAGCAGTTACCCCCTGGGGCTCACCAACTATGGCTACACCTTC
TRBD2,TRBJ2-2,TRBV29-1,CSVAGLAGGSLLGTGELFF,TGCAGCGTTGCGGGACTAGCGGGAGGGTCCTTATTGGGCACCGGGGAGCTGTTTTTT
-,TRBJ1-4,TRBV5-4,CASSSTQGEREKLFF,TGTGCCAGCAGCTCCACACAGGGAGAACGGGAAAAACTGTTTTTT
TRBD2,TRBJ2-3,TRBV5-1,CASSPLIAGGGADTQYF,TGCGCCAGCAGCCCACTCATAGCGGGTGGGGGAGCAGATACGCAGTATTTT
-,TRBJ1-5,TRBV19,CASSMEAGVSNQPQHF,TGTGCCAGTAGTATGGAGGCAGGGGTTAGCAATCAGCCCCAGCATTTT
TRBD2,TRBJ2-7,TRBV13,CASSLGLAGAYEQYF,TGTGCCAGCAGCTTAGGGCTAGCGGGGGCATACGAGCAGTACTTC
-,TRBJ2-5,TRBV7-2,CASSLDGAVRQETQYF,TGTGCCAGCAGCTTAGATGGGGCAGTGCGTCAAGAGACCCAGTACTTC
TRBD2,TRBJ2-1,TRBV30,CAWRSGGVSSYNEQFF,TGTGCCTGGAGAAGCGGGGGGGTGAGCTCCTACAATGAGCAGTTCTTC